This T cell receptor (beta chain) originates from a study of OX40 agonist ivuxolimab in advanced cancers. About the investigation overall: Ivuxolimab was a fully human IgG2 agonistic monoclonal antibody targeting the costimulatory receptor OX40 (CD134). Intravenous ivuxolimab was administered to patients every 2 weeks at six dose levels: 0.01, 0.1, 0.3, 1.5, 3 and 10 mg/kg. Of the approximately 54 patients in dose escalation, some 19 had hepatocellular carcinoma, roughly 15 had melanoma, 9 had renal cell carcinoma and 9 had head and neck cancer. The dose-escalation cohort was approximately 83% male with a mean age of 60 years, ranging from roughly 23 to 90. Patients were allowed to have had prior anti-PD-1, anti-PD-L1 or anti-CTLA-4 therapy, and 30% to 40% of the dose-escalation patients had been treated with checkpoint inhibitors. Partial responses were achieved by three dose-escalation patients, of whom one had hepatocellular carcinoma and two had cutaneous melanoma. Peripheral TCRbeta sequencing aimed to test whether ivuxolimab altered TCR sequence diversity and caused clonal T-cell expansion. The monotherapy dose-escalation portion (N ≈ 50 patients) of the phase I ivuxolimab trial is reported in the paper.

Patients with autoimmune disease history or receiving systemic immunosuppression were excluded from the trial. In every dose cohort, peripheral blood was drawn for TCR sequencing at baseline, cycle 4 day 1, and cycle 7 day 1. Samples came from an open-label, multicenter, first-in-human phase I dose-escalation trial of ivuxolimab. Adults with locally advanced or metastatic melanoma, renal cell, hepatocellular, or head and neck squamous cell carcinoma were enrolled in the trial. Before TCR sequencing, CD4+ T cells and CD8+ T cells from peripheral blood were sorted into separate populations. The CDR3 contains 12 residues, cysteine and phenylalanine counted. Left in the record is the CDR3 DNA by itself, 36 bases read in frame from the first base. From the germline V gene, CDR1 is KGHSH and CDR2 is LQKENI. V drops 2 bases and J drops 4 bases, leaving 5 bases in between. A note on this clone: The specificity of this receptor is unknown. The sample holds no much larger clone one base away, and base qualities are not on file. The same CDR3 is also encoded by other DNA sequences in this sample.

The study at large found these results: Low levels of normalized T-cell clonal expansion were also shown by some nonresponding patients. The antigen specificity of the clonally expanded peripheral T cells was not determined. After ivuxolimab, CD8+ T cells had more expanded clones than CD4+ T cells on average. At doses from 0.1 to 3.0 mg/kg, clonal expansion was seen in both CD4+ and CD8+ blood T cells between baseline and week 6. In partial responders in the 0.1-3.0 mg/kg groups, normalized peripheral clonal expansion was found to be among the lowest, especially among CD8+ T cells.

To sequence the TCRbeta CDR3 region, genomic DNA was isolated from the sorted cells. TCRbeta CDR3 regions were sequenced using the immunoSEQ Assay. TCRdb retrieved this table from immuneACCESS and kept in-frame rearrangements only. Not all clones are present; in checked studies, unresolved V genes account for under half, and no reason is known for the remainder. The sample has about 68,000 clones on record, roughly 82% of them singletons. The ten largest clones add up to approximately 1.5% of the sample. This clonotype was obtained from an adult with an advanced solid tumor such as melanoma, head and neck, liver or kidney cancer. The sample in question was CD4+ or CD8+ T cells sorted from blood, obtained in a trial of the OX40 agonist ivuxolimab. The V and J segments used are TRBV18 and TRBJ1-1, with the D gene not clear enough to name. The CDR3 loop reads CASSPKGTEAFF. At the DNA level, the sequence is TGTGCCAGCTCACCAAAGGGCACTGAAGCTTTCTTT.